This is a list of T cell receptor beta chains from one sample in a study of cytomegalovirus exposure and HLA in healthy donors. Some clones are missing from TCRdb's copy, which holds only in-frame ones; the method was immunoSEQ multiplex PCR. The repertoire holds 120,000 or so clones, with roughly 87% as singletons. Sequencing was carried out using PBMCs. The receptors come from a woman under 30 in good health and CMV-seronegative. Both conserved end residues are part of each CDR3. The order of the fields is V gene, clone size, J gene, D gene, CDR3 DNA, CDR3 protein. D genes are given only for firm matches. Size values are once, few and many counts, or a class for expanded clones, and some rows have none.

>TRBV19|NA|TRBJ1-5|NA
TGTGCCAGTAGCCTATCCCTCGCCTATCAGCCCCAGCATTTT
CASSLSLAYQPQHF
>TRBV30|NA|TRBJ1-1|NA
TGTGCCTGGAGTTCCGCAGGGGCCTCGGTGAACACTGAAGCTTTCTTT
CAWSSAGASVNTEAFF
>TRBV21-1|NA|TRBJ2-7|NA
TGTGCCAGCAGCAACGACCCGGTGGTGGGCAGGGCCTACGAGCAGTACTTC
CASSNDPVVGRAYEQYF
>TRBV28|NA|TRBJ2-7|TRBD2
TGTGCCAGCAGTTGGACTAGCTCATACGAGCAGTACTTC
CASSWTSSYEQYF
>TRBV19|many|TRBJ2-5|TRBD2
TGTGCCAGTAGTATTCGACTAGCGGGAGTGTCTATAGAGACCCAGTACTTC
CASSIRLAGVSIETQYF
>TRBV28|NA|TRBJ1-2|TRBD1
TGTGCCAGCTCCAAAAGGGGACAGGGCCACTTCTATGGCTACACCTTC
CASSKRGQGHFYGYTF
>TRBV19|once|TRBJ2-3|TRBD1
TGTGCCAGTAGTCCTATACCGGGACAGGGTAGTGGAGGCACAGATACGCAGTATTTT
CASSPIPGQGSGGTDTQYF
>TRBV2|NA|TRBJ2-1|TRBD1
TGTGCCAGCAGTGATCAAGTTTTGGGACAGGATTACAATGAGCAGTTCTTC
CASSDQVLGQDYNEQFF
>TRBV28|NA|TRBJ1-1|TRBD1
TGTGCCAGCAGTTTTCCTGGGACAGGGGGCACTGAAGCTTTCTTT
CASSFPGTGGTEAFF
>TRBV6-5|NA|TRBJ1-5|NA
TGTGCCAGCAGTTTAGGGGTGTATAGCAATCAGCCCCAGCATTTT
CASSLGVYSNQPQHF
>TRBV18|NA|TRBJ2-1|TRBD2
TGTGCCAGCTCACCATTGGGGACTAGCGGGAAGGATGAGCAGTTCTTC
CASSPLGTSGKDEQFF
>TRBV6-5|NA|TRBJ1-2|NA
TGTGCCAGCAGTTACTCGGGCGGGGACTATGGCTACACCTTC
CASSYSGGDYGYTF
>TRBV11-2|NA|TRBJ1-4|TRBD1
TGTGCCAGCAGCTTCCCGGTGCAGGGGGGTGAAAAACTGTTTTTT
CASSFPVQGGEKLFF
>TRBV27|NA|TRBJ2-1|NA
TGTGCCAGCAGTTTATCGAAACAGTCGGGAAATGAGCAGTTCTTC
CASSLSKQSGNEQFF
>TRBV5-1|NA|TRBJ1-2|NA
TGCGCCAGCAGCTTGACGGCACAGGGTGGTGCTGGCTACACCTTC
CASSLTAQGGAGYTF
>TRBV7-3|NA|TRBJ1-2|NA
TGTGCCAGCAGCTTAAATCAGGGTTATGGCTACACCTTC
CASSLNQGYGYTF
>TRBV4-3|NA|TRBJ2-7|TRBD2
TGCGCCAGCAGCCAAGATGGGTTGACTAGCGGGAGAAATGAGCAGTACTTC
CASSQDGLTSGRNEQYF
>TRBV4-3|NA|TRBJ1-2|TRBD1
TGCGCCAGCAGCCAATACGGACAGGGGTTTGACTATGGCTACACCTTC
CASSQYGQGFDYGYTF
>TRBV6-4|once|TRBJ2-7|TRBD2
TGTGCCAGCAGTGACGCAGCGGGAGGGGGATACGAGCAGTACTTC
CASSDAAGGGYEQYF
>TRBV29-1|NA|TRBJ2-2|TRBD1
TGCAGCGTCCGGCCCTGGCGGGGACAGGCGAACACCGGGGAGCTGTTTTTT
CSVRPWRGQANTGELFF
>TRBV9|NA|TRBJ1-4|NA
TGTGCCAGCAGCCCCGGGGGACTCATTAATGAAAAACTGTTTTTT
CASSPGGLINEKLFF
>TRBV30|NA|TRBJ1-4|NA
TGTGCCTGGAGGCAGAGGGCGGGTTGGACTAATGAAAAACTGTTTTTT
CAWRQRAGWTNEKLFF
>TRBV4-1|NA|TRBJ2-3|NA
TGCGCCAGCAGCCCCCTAGGTGTGACGGGAGGCACAGATACGCAGTATTTT
CASSPLGVTGGTDTQYF
>TRBV5-1|NA|TRBJ2-7|NA
TGCGCCAGCAGCCCTGGACAGAGCTACGAGCAGTACTTC
CASSPGQSYEQYF
>TRBV6-4|NA|TRBJ2-1|NA
TGTGCCAGCAGTGAGGGAGCCTCAGGGGGGAATGAGCAGTTCTTC
CASSEGASGGNEQFF
>TRBV30|NA|TRBJ2-7|NA
TGTGCCTGGAGTGTAGGCAGGGTCTACGAGCAGTACTTC
CAWSVGRVYEQYF
>TRBV9|NA|TRBJ2-7|NA
TGTGCCAGCAGCGTAGCGACTAGCTCCTACGAGCAGTACTTC
CASSVATSSYEQYF
>TRBV10-1|NA|TRBJ2-3|TRBD1
TGCGCCAGTAGCCGGGACAGGGAAAGAGATACGCAGTATTTT
CASSRDRERDTQYF
>TRBV5-4|NA|TRBJ2-7|NA
TGTGCCAGCAGCGCCCCCTCAGGGGAGCAGTACTTC
CASSAPSGEQYF
>TRBV28|NA|TRBJ1-1|NA
TGTGCCAGCAGTAGTCGGAGGGGTAGCACTGAAGCTTTCTTT
CASSSRRGSTEAFF
>TRBV30|once|TRBJ2-5|TRBD2
TGTGCCTGGAGTGTACAACTAGCGGGAGCAAGGGAGACCCAGTACTTC
CAWSVQLAGARETQYF
>TRBV5-1|NA|TRBJ1-6|NA
TGCGCCAGCAGCTTGCGGTCGGATTCACCCCTCCACTTT
CASSLRSDSPLHF
>TRBV28|NA|TRBJ2-2|TRBD2
TGTGCCAGCAGTTTATTCGGGAGGGGCACCGGGGAGCTGTTTTTT
CASSLFGRGTGELFF
>TRBV7-2|NA|TRBJ2-2|NA
TGTGCCAGCATCCCAGGACTCCAGAGCGGGGAGCTGTTTTTT
CASIPGLQSGELFF
>TRBV7-3|once|TRBJ2-1|TRBD1
TGTGCCAGCAGCCCCGGACAGGGTCAAGCTGATGAGCAGTTCTTC
CASSPGQGQADEQFF
>TRBV6-1|NA|TRBJ2-1|TRBD2
TGTGCCAGCAGTGCGGCTAGCGGGGGGGCCTACAATGAGCAGTTCTTC
CASSAASGGAYNEQFF
>TRBV6-6|NA|TRBJ2-2|NA
TGTGCCAGCAGTTACGGTGAGGTGGCAGACACCGGGGAGCTGTTTTTT
CASSYGEVADTGELFF
>TRBV4-2|NA|TRBJ1-5|NA
TGTGCCAGCAGCCAAGAAACAGGGATTCATCAGCCCCAGCATTTT
CASSQETGIHQPQHF
>TRBV10-3|NA|TRBJ1-3|TRBD1
TGTGCCGGCAGAACAGGGGCTGGAAACACCATATATTTT
CAGRTGAGNTIYF
>TRBV19|NA|TRBJ1-2|TRBD1
TGTGCCAGTAGTACTTGGGGACAGACCTATGGCTACACCTTC
CASSTWGQTYGYTF
>TRBV4-2|NA|TRBJ1-4|NA
TGTGCCAGCAGCCGTCGATCGGGGGTTTCAACTAATGAAAAACTGTTTTTT
CASSRRSGVSTNEKLFF
>TRBV7-3|NA|TRBJ1-1|NA
TGTGCCAGCAGCTCCCAGGGCCGGAACACTGAAGCTTTCTTT
CASSSQGRNTEAFF
>TRBV18|NA|TRBJ1-2|TRBD1
TGTGCCAGCTCACCGGACAGGGAAGGACTCGGCTACACCTTC
CASSPDREGLGYTF
>TRBV30|NA|TRBJ1-1|NA
TGTGCCTGGAGTGTCGAGCTGAACACTGAAGCTTTCTTT
CAWSVELNTEAFF
>TRBV13|NA|TRBJ2-2|TRBD1
TGTGCCAGCAGCATCGGGACAGGGAACACCGGGGAGCTGTTTTTT
CASSIGTGNTGELFF
>TRBV10-2|NA|TRBJ1-4|TRBD1
TGCGCCAGCAGCGACAGGGAGTCTAATGAAAAACTGTTTTTT
CASSDRESNEKLFF
>TRBV15|NA|TRBJ2-5|TRBD2
TGTGCCACCAGCAGAGCCATTACTCGACGGGGGGGAGAGACCCAGTACTTC
CATSRAITRRGGETQYF
>TRBV4-3|NA|TRBJ2-4|TRBD2
TGCGCCAGCAGCCAGATAGCGGGAGTGGATTACAAAAACATTCAGTACTTC
CASSQIAGVDYKNIQYF
>TRBV28|NA|TRBJ1-5|NA
TGTGCCAGCAGTTTTGTCAGGGGAACTGGTAGCAATCAGCCCCAGCATTTT
CASSFVRGTGSNQPQHF
>TRBV2|NA|TRBJ2-6|TRBD1
TGTGCCAGCAGGCCGGGACAGGTCTCATCTGGGGCCAACGTCCTGACTTTC
CASRPGQVSSGANVLTF
>TRBV4-2|NA|TRBJ1-3|TRBD1
TGTGCCAGCAGCCTCAGGACAGGGCTCAGTTCTGGAAACACCATATATTTT
CASSLRTGLSSGNTIYF
>TRBV30|NA|TRBJ1-3|TRBD1
TGTGCCTCGGGACAGGGAGGAGACACCATATATTTT
CASGQGGDTIYF
>TRBV29-1|NA|TRBJ1-3|NA
TGCAGCGTTATACTCCTACAGGGAAACACCATATATTTT
CSVILLQGNTIYF
>TRBV5-5|NA|TRBJ1-1|NA
TGTGCCAGCTCCCCACTCGGAGCACTGAACACTGAAGCTTTCTTT
CASSPLGALNTEAFF
>TRBV7-2|NA|TRBJ1-3|NA
TGTGCCAGCAGCGAGGACCCAGGGTCTGGAAACACCATATATTTT
CASSEDPGSGNTIYF
>TRBV19|NA|TRBJ1-4|NA
TGTGCCAGTAGTACAGGACTTATTGAAAAACTGTTTTTT
CASSTGLIEKLFF
>TRBV2|few|TRBJ1-2|TRBD1
TGTGCCAGCCCCGGACAGGGCCAATTTATGGACTATGGCTACACCTTC
CASPGQGQFMDYGYTF
>TRBV4-3|NA|TRBJ1-5|TRBD1
TGCGCCAGCAGCCAAGATCGTCAGGGGGGCCCGGGCAATCAGCCCCAGCATTTT
CASSQDRQGGPGNQPQHF
>TRBV6-5|many|TRBJ1-2|NA
TGTGCCAGCAGCCCCAGTAACTATGGCTACACCTTC
CASSPSNYGYTF